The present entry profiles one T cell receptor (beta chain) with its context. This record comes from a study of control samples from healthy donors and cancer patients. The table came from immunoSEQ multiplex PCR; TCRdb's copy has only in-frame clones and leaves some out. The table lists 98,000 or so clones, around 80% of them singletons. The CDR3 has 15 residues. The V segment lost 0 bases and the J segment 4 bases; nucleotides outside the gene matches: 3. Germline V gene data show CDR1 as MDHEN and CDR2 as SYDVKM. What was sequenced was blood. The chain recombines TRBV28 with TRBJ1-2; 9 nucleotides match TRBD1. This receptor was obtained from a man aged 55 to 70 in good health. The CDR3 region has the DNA TGTGCCAGCAGTTTATGGACAGGGGGGGTCTATGGCTACACCTTC. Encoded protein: CASSLWTGGVYGYTF.